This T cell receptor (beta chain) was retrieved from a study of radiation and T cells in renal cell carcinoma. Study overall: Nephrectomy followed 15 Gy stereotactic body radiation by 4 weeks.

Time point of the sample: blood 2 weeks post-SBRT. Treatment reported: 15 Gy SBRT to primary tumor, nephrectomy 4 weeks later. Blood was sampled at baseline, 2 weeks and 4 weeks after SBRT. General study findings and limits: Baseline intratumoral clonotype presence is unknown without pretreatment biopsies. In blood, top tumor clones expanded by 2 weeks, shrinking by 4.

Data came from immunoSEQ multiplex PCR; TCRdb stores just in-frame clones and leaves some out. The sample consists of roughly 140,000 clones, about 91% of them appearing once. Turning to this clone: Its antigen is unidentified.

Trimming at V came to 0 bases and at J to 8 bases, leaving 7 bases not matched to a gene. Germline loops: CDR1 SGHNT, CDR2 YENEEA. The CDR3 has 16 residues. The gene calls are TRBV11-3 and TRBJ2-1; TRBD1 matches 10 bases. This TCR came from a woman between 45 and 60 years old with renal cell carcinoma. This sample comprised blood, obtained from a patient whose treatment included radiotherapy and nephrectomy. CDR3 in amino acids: CASSLDSGQGEYEQFF. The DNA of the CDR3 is TGTGCCAGCAGCTTAGATTCCGGACAGGGGGAATATGAGCAGTTCTTC.